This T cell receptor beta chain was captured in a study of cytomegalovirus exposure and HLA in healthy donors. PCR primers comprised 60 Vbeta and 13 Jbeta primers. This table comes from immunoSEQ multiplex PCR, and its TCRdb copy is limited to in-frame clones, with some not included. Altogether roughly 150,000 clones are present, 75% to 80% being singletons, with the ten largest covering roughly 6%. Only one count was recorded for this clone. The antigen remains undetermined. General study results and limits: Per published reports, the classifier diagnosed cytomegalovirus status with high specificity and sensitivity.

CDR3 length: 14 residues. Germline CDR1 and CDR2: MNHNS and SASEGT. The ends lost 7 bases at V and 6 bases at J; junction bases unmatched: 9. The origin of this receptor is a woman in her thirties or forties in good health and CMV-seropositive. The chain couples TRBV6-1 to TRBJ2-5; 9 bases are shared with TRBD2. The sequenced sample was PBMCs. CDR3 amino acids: CASKDAGGLKTQYF. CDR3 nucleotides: TGTGCCAGCAAGGATGCGGGGGGGCTGAAGACCCAGTACTTC.